The TCR beta chain described here comes from a study of T cells in Graves' hyperthyroidism and ophthalmopathy. Amplified TCR beta CDR3 regions derived from RNA transcripts. Carried out on the TCR CDR3, a first-round RT-PCR used the HTBI primer set. TCRdb ran MiXCR on the multiplex PCR reads and lists one entry per CDR3 protein. The sample lists a few hundred thousand distinct CDR3 sequences, 15% to 19% occurring once. This clonotype was observed many times. V was pared by 4 bases and J by 0 bases, with 3 bases of the junction left unmatched. Germline CDR1 reads SEHNR; CDR2 reads FQNEAQ (reference sequence). CDR3 length: 14 amino acids.

V usage is TRBV7-9 and J usage is TRBJ2-7; 7 bases fit TRBD1. The origin of this receptor is a woman aged 25 to 39 with Graves' hyperthyroidism. The material sequenced was blood. CDR3 sequence: CASSWDRYSYEQYF. The DNA for the CDR3 is TGTGCCAGCAGCTGGGACAGATACTCCTACGAGCAGTACTTC.